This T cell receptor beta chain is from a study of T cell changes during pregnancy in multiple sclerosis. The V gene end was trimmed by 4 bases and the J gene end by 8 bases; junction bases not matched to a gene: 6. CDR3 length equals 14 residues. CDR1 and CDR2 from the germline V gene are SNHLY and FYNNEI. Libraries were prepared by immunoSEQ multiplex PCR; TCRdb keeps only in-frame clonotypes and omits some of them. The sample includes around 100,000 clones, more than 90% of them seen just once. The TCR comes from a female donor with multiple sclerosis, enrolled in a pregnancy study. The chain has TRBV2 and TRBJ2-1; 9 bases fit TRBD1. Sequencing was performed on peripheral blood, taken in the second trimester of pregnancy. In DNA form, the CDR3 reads TGTGCCAGCAGTGTCAACAGGGGGCCCCATGAGCAGTTCTTC. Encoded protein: CASSVNRGPHEQFF.